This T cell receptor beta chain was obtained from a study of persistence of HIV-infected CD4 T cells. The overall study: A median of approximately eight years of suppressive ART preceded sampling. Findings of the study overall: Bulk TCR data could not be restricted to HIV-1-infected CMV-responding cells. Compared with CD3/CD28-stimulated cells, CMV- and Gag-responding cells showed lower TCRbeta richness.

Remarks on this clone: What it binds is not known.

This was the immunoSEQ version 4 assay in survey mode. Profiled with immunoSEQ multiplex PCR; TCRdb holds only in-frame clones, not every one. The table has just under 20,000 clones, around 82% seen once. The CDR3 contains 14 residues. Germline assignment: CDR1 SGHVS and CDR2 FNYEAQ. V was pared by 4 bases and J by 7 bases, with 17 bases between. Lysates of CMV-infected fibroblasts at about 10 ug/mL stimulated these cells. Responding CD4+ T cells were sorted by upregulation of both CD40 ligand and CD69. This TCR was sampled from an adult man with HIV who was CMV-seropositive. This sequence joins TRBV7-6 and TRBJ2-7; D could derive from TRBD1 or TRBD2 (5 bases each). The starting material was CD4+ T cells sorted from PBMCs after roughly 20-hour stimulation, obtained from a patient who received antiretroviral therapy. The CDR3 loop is CASSSGIFRGEQYF. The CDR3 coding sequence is TGTGCCAGCAGCTCAGGGATTTTTAGAGGGGAGCAGTACTTC.